What follows are 16 T cell receptor beta chains derived from one specimen sequenced in a study of blood T cell repertoires in COVID-19 (dated by TCRdb to between 2020 and 2021). The library was generated by the immunoSEQ multiplex PCR assay. TCRdb carries this immuneACCESS record with in-frame sequences only. Its versions omit some clonotypes, under half of them owing to an unresolved V gene in the studies checked, with the rest unexplained. In all, the sample holds about 64,000 clones, and over 75% of those were seen once. Roughly 3% of the sample belongs to the ten largest clones. Sequencing used peripheral blood. All receptors come from a man aged 50-60 years with active COVID-19.

This clone was observed a single time. The rearrangement joins TRBV5-5 to TRBJ1-2; D call uncertain. Germline V gene lookup returns CDR1 SGHKS and CDR2 YYEKEE (reference sequence). Trimming stripped 3 bases from V and 7 bases from J, with 13 bases between. This CDR3 has 13 residues. The CDR3 sequence is CASSSGGRLGYTF. The CDR3 bases are TGTGCCAGCAGCTCTGGAGGCAGACTTGGCTACACCTTC.

Here the CDR3 reads CASSYSSTTGSTEAFF. CDR3 coding DNA: TGTGCCAGCAGTTACTCGTCCACCACAGGGAGCACTGAAGCTTTCTTT. The V gene is TRBV6-5, the J gene TRBJ1-1; D perhaps matches TRBD1 (6 bases). V gave up 0 bases and J gave up 4 bases, with 15 bases separating them. Germline-derived CDR1 and CDR2 are MNHEY and SVGAGI. The CDR3 loop spans 16 amino acids.

The genes are TRBV27 and TRBJ2-3; a possible D gene is TRBD2 (6 bases). V shed 5 bases and J shed 2 bases, with 20 bases lying between them. This CDR3 spans 17 amino acids. CDR1 is MNHEY and CDR2 is SMNVEV in the germline V gene (reference sequence). The CDR3 DNA sequence: TGTGCCAGCAGTAAAACGCTCGGACTACCGTACACAGATACGCAGTATTTT. This encodes CASSKTLGLPYTDTQYF.

Only one count was recorded for this clone. The chain carries TRBV6-6 and TRBJ2-7; 7 bases fit TRBD2. CDR3 length equals 16 residues. The trim removed 6 bases at V and 6 bases at J, leaving 17 bases unmatched. CDR1 is MNHNY and CDR2 is SVGAGI in the germline V gene (reference sequence). The CDR3 sequence: CASSPEAPSGSPEQYF. CDR3 DNA: TGTGCCAGCAGCCCCGAAGCACCTAGCGGTAGTCCCGAGCAGTACTTC.

The genes are TRBV19 and TRBJ2-1, with D tentatively TRBD1 (7 bases). CDR3 length equals 13 residues. Germline V lookup: CDR1 LNHDA, CDR2 SQIVND (reference sequence). With 5 bases removed from V and 9 bases from J, the gap between germline ends came to 14 bases. The CDR3 DNA reads as TGTGCCAGTAGTCAGGGGGAGGTTGGTGAGCAGTTCTTC. This encodes CASSQGEVGEQFF. The variable domain in full, completed from reference TRBV19 and TRBJ2-1, reads DGGITQSPKYLFRKEGQNVTLSCEQNLNHDAMYWYRQDPGQGLRLIYYSQIVNDFQKGDIAEGYSVSREKKESFPLTVTSAQKNPTAFYLCASSQGEVGEQFFGPGTRLTVL.

The chain is built from TRBV11-2 and TRBJ2-7; D ambiguous. The ends were cut back, 5 bases at V and 0 bases at J, with 8 bases in the middle. Germline assignment: CDR1 SGHAT and CDR2 FQNNGV. This CDR3 contains 13 residues. The chain's CDR3 is CASSRMSSYEQYF. CDR3 in DNA: TGTGCCAGCAGCCGAATGAGCTCCTACGAGCAGTACTTC.

J is TRBJ2-7 and V is TRBV5-4, with a possible D match to TRBD1 (6 bases). Germline V CDR1 and CDR2: SGHNT, YYREEE (reference sequence). The CDR3 sequence is 12 residues long. V lost 0 bases, J lost 12 bases, and 13 bases lay in between. The CDR3 protein is CASSLEQGSRYF. For the CDR3, the DNA is TGTGCCAGCAGCTTGGAGCAGGGGAGTCGGTACTTC.

This clone turned up a few times. V gene TRBV10-1 combines with J gene TRBJ1-6; 7 bases match TRBD1. The CDR3 has 15 amino acids. Germline CDR1 WNHNN, CDR2 SYGVQD (reference sequence). J was trimmed by 7 bases and V by 2 bases; bases with no gene match: 5. The CDR3 coding sequence is TGCGCCAGCAGTGAGAGCGTACAGGGGAATTCACCCCTCCACTTT. Its protein is CASSESVQGNSPLHF.

This clone was counted ten times or more. V gene TRBV19 combines with J gene TRBJ1-4; D remains unclear. The CDR3 spans 12 residues. Deletions cut 1 base from V and 11 bases from J, with 8 bases between. The V gene's germline CDR1 is LNHDA and CDR2 SQIVND (reference sequence). CDR3 amino acids: CASSIGGKKLFF. In nucleotides, the CDR3 is TGTGCCAGTAGTATAGGCGGGAAGAAACTGTTTTTT.

The chain joins TRBV6-1 to TRBJ2-6, with D possibly being TRBD1 (5 bases). CDR3 length: 16 residues. The V end lost 2 bases, the J end lost 2 bases, and 10 bases lay between the germline ends. Germline lookup yields CDR1 MNHNS and CDR2 SASEGT. The CDR3 loop is CASSERGQAGANVLTF. In DNA form, the CDR3 reads TGTGCCAGCAGTGAAAGGGGTCAAGCTGGGGCCAACGTCCTGACTTTC.

The chain recombines TRBV9 with TRBJ2-2; a weak D match, TRBD1 (6 bases). Germline CDR1 is SGDLS and CDR2 is YYNGEE. V lost 0 bases and J lost 7, with 13 bases in between. The CDR3 runs 15 residues. CDR3 loop: CASSVVGQGSGELFF. CDR3 DNA: TGTGCCAGCAGCGTAGTGGGGCAGGGGAGCGGGGAGCTGTTTTTT.

The V gene is TRBV6-6, the J gene TRBJ2-5; possibly TRBD1 for D (6 bases). Germline-derived CDR1 and CDR2 are MNHNY and SVGAGI (reference sequence). The V end lost 6 bases, the J end lost 1 base, and 15 bases lay between the germline ends. This CDR3 is 15 amino acids long. The CDR3 is CASSQSGVAQETQYF. CDR3 in DNA: TGTGCCAGCAGCCAATCAGGGGTGGCCCAAGAGACCCAGTACTTC.

This chain joins TRBV5-1 and TRBJ1-4; possible D gene TRBD1, 6 bases. The CDR3 is made up of 14 amino acids. V gave up 3 bases and J gave up 3 bases, with 9 bases separating them. From germline, CDR1 is SGHRS and CDR2 YFSETQ. CDR3 region: CASSWGLANEKLFF. In DNA, the CDR3 is TGCGCCAGCAGCTGGGGGCTGGCTAATGAAAAACTGTTTTTT.

In DNA, the CDR3 is TGTGCCAGCAGCTCAAACGCGGGGTCCAACAATGAGCAGTTCTTC. This sequence encodes CASSSNAGSNNEQFF. The gene calls are TRBV6-5 and TRBJ2-1; possible D gene TRBD2, 6 bases. CDR1 MNHEY and CDR2 SVGAGI come from the germline V gene. Trimming left V 6 bases short and J 5 bases short, with 17 bases between. The CDR3 runs 15 residues.

J is TRBJ1-1 and V is TRBV6-5, with D possibly matching TRBD1 (6 bases). Germline CDR1 reads MNHEY; CDR2 reads SVGAGI. V lost 0 bases and J 6 bases, leaving 11 bases between the germline ends. The CDR3 consists of 14 residues. The chain's CDR3 is CASSYSGGHPEAFF. The CDR3 bases are TGTGCCAGCAGTTACTCGGGGGGGCACCCTGAAGCTTTCTTT.

There are a few counts of this clone. The chain joins TRBV5-1 to TRBJ2-7; D not certain. The CDR3 is 15 residues long. Trimming removed 4 bases at V and 0 bases at J, with 14 bases between. Germline lookup yields CDR1 SGHRS and CDR2 YFSETQ. In DNA form, the CDR3 reads TGCGCCAGCAGCCTGTACCCGACTGGCTCCTACGAGCAGTACTTC. Its translation: CASSLYPTGSYEQYF.